The present T cell receptor (beta chain) was sequenced within a study of T cells in Graves' hyperthyroidism and ophthalmopathy. This clonotype was seen only a few times. Regions amplified from RNA transcripts were the TCR beta CDR3 regions. The TCR CDR3 first-round RT-PCR relied on the HTBI primer set. One entry per CDR3 protein, called by TCRdb with MiXCR from the multiplex PCR reads. The sample has hundreds of thousands of distinct CDR3 sequences; 14% to 15% are singletons. The germline V gene has CDR1 SQVTM and CDR2 ANQGSEA. This CDR3 comprises 12 residues. V was trimmed by 0 bases and J by 4 bases, leaving 4 bases between them.

Sequenced material: blood. The V call is TRBV29-1, the J call TRBJ1-5; no reliable D call. This sequence was found in a young man with Graves' ophthalmopathy. The CDR3 DNA reads TGCAGCGTTGAAGAACCAAATCAGCCCCAGCATTTT. It codes for CSVEEPNQPQHF.